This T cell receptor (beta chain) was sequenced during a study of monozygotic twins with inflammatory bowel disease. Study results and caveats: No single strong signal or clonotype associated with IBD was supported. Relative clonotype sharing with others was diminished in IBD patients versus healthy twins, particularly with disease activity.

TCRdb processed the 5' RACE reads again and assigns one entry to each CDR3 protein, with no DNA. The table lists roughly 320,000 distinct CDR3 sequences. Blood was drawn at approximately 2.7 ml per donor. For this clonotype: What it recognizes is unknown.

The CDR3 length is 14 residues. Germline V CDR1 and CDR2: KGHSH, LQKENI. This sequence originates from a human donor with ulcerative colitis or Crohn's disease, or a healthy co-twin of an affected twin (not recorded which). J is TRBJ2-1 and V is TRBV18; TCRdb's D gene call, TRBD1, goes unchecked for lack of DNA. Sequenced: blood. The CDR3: CASSLLRGDNEQFF. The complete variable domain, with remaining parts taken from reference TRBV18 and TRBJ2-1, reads NAGVMQNPRHLVRRRGQEARLRCSPMKGHSHVYWYRQLPEEGLKFMVYLQKENIIDESGMPKERFSAEFPKEGPSILRIQQVVRGDSAAYFCASSLLRGDNEQFFGPGTRLTVL.